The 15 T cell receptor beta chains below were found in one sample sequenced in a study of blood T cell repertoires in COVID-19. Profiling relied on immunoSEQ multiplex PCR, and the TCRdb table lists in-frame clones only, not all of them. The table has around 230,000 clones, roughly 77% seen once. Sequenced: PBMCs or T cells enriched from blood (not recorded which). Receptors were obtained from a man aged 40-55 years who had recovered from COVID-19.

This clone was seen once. The CDR3 here is CASSQAESAYEQFF. In DNA form, the CDR3 reads TGTGCCAGCAGCCAAGCCGAATCTGCGTATGAGCAGTTCTTC. The chain uses TRBV4-2 and TRBJ2-1; unclear D gene. The CDR3 has 14 residues. Trimming cost V 1 base and J 8 bases, with 12 bases left between them. Germline V lookup: CDR1 LGHNA, CDR2 YNFKEQ.

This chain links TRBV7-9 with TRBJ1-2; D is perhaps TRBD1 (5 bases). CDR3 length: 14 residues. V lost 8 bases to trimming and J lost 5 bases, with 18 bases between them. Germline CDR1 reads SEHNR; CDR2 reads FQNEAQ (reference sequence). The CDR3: CASASPGGAYGYTF. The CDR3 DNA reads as TGTGCCAGCGCTTCCCCTGGAGGGGCGTATGGCTACACCTTC.

CDR3 protein: CAWSAGGTQETQYF. CDR3 nucleotide sequence: TGTGCCTGGAGTGCTGGGGGGACCCAGGAGACCCAGTACTTC. The chain combines TRBV30 with TRBJ2-5; D might be TRBD2 (6 bases). Trimming cost V 1 base and J 5 bases, with 14 bases left between them. Germline V gives CDR1 GTSNPN, CDR2 SVGIG (reference sequence). The CDR3 loop spans 14 amino acids. Using reference TRBV30 and TRBJ2-5 for the parts outside the CDR3, the full variable domain is SQTIHQWPATLVQPVGSPLSLECTVEGTSNPNLYWYRQAAGRGLQLLFYSVGIGQISSEVPQNLSASRPQDRQFILSSKKLLLSDSGFYLCAWSAGGTQETQYFGPGTRLLVL.

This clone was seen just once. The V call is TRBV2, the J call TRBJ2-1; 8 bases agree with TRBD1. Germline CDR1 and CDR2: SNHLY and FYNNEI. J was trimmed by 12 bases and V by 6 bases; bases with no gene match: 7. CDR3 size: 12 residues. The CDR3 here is CASSGQGSGQFF. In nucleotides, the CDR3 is TGTGCCAGCAGCGGACAGGGATCGGGGCAGTTCTTC. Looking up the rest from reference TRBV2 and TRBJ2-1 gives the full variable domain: EPEVTQTPSHQVTQMGQEVILRCVPISNHLYFYWYRQILGQKVEFLVSFYNNEISEKSEIFDDQFSVERPDGSNFTLKIRSTKLEDSAMYFCASSGQGSGQFFGPGTRLTVL.

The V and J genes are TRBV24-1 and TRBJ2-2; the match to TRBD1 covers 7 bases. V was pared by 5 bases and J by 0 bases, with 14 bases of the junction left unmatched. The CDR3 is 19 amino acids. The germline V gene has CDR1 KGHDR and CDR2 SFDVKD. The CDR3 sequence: CATSGPTGVGLANTGELFF. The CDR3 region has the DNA TGTGCCACCAGTGGGCCAACAGGGGTGGGGTTGGCGAACACCGGGGAGCTGTTTTTT.

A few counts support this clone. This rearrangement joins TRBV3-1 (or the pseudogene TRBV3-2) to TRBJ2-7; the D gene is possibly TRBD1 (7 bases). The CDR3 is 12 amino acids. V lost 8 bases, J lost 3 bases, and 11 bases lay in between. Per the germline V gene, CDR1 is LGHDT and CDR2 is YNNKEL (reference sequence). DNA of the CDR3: TGTGCCAGCCAGGGGGGCCTCTACGAGCAGTACTTC. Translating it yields CASQGGLYEQYF.

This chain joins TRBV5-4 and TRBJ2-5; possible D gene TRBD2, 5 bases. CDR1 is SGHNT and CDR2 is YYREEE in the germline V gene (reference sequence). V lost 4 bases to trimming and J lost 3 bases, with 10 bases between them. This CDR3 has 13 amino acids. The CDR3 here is CASSKDLKETQYF. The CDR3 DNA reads TGTGCCAGCAGCAAGGACTTAAAAGAGACCCAGTACTTC.

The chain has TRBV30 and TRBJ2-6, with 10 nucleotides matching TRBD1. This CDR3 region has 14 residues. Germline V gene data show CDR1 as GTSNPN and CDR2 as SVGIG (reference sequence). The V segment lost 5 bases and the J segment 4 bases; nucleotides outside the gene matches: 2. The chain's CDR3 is CAWDRGPGANVLTF. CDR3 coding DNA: TGTGCCTGGGACAGGGGGCCCGGGGCCAACGTCCTGACTTTC.

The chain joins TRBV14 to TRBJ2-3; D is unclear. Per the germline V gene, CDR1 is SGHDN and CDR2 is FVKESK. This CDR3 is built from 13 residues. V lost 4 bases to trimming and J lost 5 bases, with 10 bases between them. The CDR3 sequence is CASSPLGVDTQYF. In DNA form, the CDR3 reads TGTGCCAGCAGCCCCCTGGGCGTAGATACGCAGTATTTT.

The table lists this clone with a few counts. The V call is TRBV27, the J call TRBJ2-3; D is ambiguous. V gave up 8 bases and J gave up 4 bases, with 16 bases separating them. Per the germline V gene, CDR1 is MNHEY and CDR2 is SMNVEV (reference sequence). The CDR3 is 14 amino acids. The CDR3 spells CASARVIASDTQYF. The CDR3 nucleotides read TGTGCCAGCGCCCGAGTTATAGCTTCAGATACGCAGTATTTT.

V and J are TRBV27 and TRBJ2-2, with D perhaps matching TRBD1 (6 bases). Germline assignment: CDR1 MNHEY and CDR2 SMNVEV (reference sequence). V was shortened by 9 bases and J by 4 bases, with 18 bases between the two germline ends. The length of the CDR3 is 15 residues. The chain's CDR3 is CARRVRTVSTGELFF. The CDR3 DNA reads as TGTGCCAGACGGGTGAGGACAGTCTCCACCGGGGAGCTGTTTTTT.

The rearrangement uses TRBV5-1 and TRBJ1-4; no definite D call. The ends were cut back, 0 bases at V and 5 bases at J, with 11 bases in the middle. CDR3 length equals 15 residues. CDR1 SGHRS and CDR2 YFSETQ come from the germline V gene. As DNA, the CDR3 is TGCGCCAGCAGCTTGGCCCCCATGACAAATGAAAAACTGTTTTTT. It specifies CASSLAPMTNEKLFF.

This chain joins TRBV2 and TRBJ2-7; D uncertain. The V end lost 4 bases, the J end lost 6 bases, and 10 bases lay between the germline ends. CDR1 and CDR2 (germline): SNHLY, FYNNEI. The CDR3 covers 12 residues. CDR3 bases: TGTGCCAGCAGTGTTTCTTGGAGCGAGCAGTACTTC. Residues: CASSVSWSEQYF. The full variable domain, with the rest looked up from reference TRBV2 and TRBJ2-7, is EPEVTQTPSHQVTQMGQEVILRCVPISNHLYFYWYRQILGQKVEFLVSFYNNEISEKSEIFDDQFSVERPDGSNFTLKIRSTKLEDSAMYFCASSVSWSEQYFGPGTRLTVT.

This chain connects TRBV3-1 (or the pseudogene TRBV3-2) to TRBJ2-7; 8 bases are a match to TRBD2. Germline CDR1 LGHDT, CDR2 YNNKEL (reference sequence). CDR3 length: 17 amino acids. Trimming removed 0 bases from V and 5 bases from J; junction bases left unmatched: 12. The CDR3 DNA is TGTGCCAGCAGCCAAGATTACCCCGGGACTAGAGACGACGAGCAGTACTTC. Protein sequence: CASSQDYPGTRDDEQYF.

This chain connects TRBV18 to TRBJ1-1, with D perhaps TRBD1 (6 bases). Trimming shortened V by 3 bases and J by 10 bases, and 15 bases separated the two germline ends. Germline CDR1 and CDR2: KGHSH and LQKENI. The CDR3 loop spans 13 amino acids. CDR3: CASSPPRQGLAFF. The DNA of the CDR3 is TGTGCCAGCTCACCCCCTCGGCAGGGGCTAGCTTTCTTT. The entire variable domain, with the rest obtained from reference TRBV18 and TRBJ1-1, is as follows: NAGVMQNPRHLVRRRGQEARLRCSPMKGHSHVYWYRQLPEEGLKFMVYLQKENIIDESGMPKERFSAEFPKEGPSILRIQQVVRGDSAAYFCASSPPRQGLAFFGQGTRLTVV.